The clone carrying this T cell receptor beta chain was observed a few times. Its target is unknown. The sample comes from a study of blood T cells in healthy people across ages. General study results and limits: In long-lived donors, naive CD4+ cell counts and diversity exceeded those of aged donors.

Germline lookup yields CDR1 SGDLS and CDR2 YYNGEE. The CDR3 length is 16 residues. A second PCR, run for about 7 to 11 cycles, used a sample-barcoded 5' primer plus a J-beta primer mix. From the 5' RACE reads, TCRdb called clonotypes with MiXCR, one entry per CDR3 protein. This sample carries fewer than 1,200,000 distinct CDR3 sequences, roughly a quarter of them seen once, and the ten largest clones take approximately 0.71%. This sample also appeared in a second study, on T cells of mothers and their children.

The sequence derives from a girl aged 2-15 years in good health. V and J are TRBV9 and TRBJ2-1; maybe TRBD2 (5 bases). TRBJ2-5 matches the DNA end more closely, so the J call is doubtful. Sequenced input: blood. CDR3 DNA sequence: TGTGCCAGCAGCGCGAGCGGCGCCGGACCCCAAGAGACCCAGTACTTC. Protein sequence: CASSASGAGPQETQYF.